The rows below give T cell receptor beta chains drawn from one sample of a study of blood T cell repertoires in COVID-19. Libraries were prepared by immunoSEQ multiplex PCR; TCRdb keeps only in-frame clonotypes and omits some of them. The data show some 250,000 clones, roughly 87% seen once. The sample consisted of peripheral blood. These receptors originate from a woman younger than 45 with acute or convalescent COVID-19. Both conserved end residues are part of each CDR3. Fields, in order: clone size, V gene, D gene, J gene, CDR3 protein, CDR3 DNA. A D gene is named only where the DNA matches it firmly. Size is stated for part of the rows, as once, few or many counts, or as a class when the clone is expanded.

-,TRBV30,-,TRBJ2-1,CAWSVRDLGEHEQFF,TGTGCCTGGAGTGTGCGGGACCTGGGGGAGCATGAGCAGTTCTTC
-,TRBV7-2,-,TRBJ2-2,CASSRRAGELFF,TGTGCCAGCAGCCGAAGAGCCGGGGAGCTGTTTTTT
-,TRBV6-2/TRBV6-3,-,TRBJ1-2,CASSRQVLNYGYTF,TGTGCCAGCAGCCGACAGGTTTTGAACTATGGCTACACCTTC
-,TRBV6-2/TRBV6-3,-,TRBJ1-5,CASSSPGLNQPQHF,TGTGCCAGCAGTTCACCAGGCCTAAATCAGCCCCAGCATTTT
-,TRBV6-6,-,TRBJ2-7,CASIGGKYEQYF,TGTGCCAGCATCGGCGGCAAGTACGAGCAGTACTTC
-,TRBV6-2/TRBV6-3,-,TRBJ2-3,CASSYPARPTDTQYF,TGTGCCAGCAGTTACCCGGCCAGGCCCACAGATACGCAGTATTTT
-,TRBV9,-,TRBJ2-1,CASSPQHQANNEQFF,TGTGCCAGCAGCCCACAACACCAGGCAAACAATGAGCAGTTCTTC
-,TRBV19,TRBD1,TRBJ2-3,CASKTRTGVSDTQYF,TGTGCCAGTAAGACCAGGACAGGGGTCTCAGATACGCAGTATTTT
-,TRBV5-1,-,TRBJ2-5,CASSLGGVQETQYF,TGCGCCAGCAGCTTGGGGGGGGTGCAAGAGACCCAGTACTTC
-,TRBV29-1,TRBD2,TRBJ2-7,CSVASGRGYEQYF,TGCAGCGTCGCTAGCGGGAGGGGCTACGAGCAGTACTTC
-,TRBV5-5,-,TRBJ2-7,CASSLIQVTYEQYF,TGTGCCAGCAGCCTCATACAGGTTACCTACGAGCAGTACTTC
-,TRBV3-1/TRBV3-2,-,TRBJ2-2,CASSISGPGELFF,TGTGCCAGCAGTATCAGTGGGCCCGGGGAGCTGTTTTTT
-,TRBV10-3,-,TRBJ2-3,CAIKSLGSEADTQYF,TGTGCCATCAAGTCCCTAGGGAGCGAAGCAGATACGCAGTATTTT
once,TRBV27,-,TRBJ2-1,CASSRAGTQYNEQFF,TGTGCCAGCAGCCGGGCCGGGACACAGTACAATGAGCAGTTCTTC
-,TRBV6-5,TRBD1,TRBJ2-7,CASSPGTGTIYEQYF,TGTGCCAGCAGTCCCGGGACAGGGACTATCTACGAGCAGTACTTC
few,TRBV19,TRBD1,TRBJ1-1,CASIEGGKRTEAFF,TGTGCCAGTATCGAAGGGGGCAAGAGGACTGAAGCTTTCTTT
-,TRBV7-9,-,TRBJ2-7,CASNSAGGSHEQYF,TGTGCCAGCAATTCCGCCGGGGGTAGTCACGAGCAGTACTTC
-,TRBV11-2,-,TRBJ1-2,CASTGIGYQANYGYTF,TGTGCCAGCACCGGGATCGGGTACCAAGCTAACTATGGCTACACCTTC
-,TRBV6-6,TRBD2,TRBJ2-7,CASSYSFSGHTYEQYF,TGTGCCAGCAGTTACTCTTTTAGCGGGCATACCTACGAGCAGTACTTC
-,TRBV3-1/TRBV3-2,-,TRBJ1-2,CASSTPPTRGYTF,TGTGCCAGCAGCACCCCCCCGACGCGGGGCTACACCTTC
-,TRBV9,TRBD1,TRBJ2-6,CASSVDPGQGLGANVLTF,TGTGCCAGCAGCGTAGACCCGGGACAGGGCCTTGGGGCCAACGTCCTGACTTTC
-,TRBV15,TRBD1,TRBJ2-7,CATSRTGGIYEQYF,TGTGCCACCAGCAGGACAGGGGGTATCTACGAGCAGTACTTC
-,TRBV5-6,-,TRBJ1-1,CASSLGRGSWDTEAFF,TGTGCCAGCAGCTTGGGTAGGGGTTCGTGGGACACTGAAGCTTTCTTT
-,TRBV30,-,TRBJ2-7,CAWSVRQLYEQYF,TGTGCCTGGAGTGTGCGGCAGCTCTACGAGCAGTACTTC
once,TRBV5-6,TRBD2,TRBJ2-7,CASSLETSGSTYEQYF,TGTGCCAGCAGCCTCGAAACTAGCGGGAGTACCTACGAGCAGTACTTC
-,TRBV9,-,TRBJ2-1,CASSVDSTTLYNEQFF,TGTGCCAGCAGCGTCGACAGCACGACACTTTACAATGAGCAGTTCTTC
-,TRBV19,-,TRBJ1-4,CASNIWATTNEKLFF,TGTGCCAGTAACATCTGGGCGACAACTAATGAAAAACTGTTTTTT
-,TRBV7-5,-,TRBJ2-5,CARSLMDPGGPMTSPQTQYF,TGTGCCAGAAGCTTAATGGATCCGGGAGGGCCGATGACATCTCCTCAGACCCAGTACTTC
-,TRBV18,-,TRBJ1-2,CASSPDGVLYGYTF,TGTGCCAGCTCACCAGACGGGGTCCTCTATGGCTACACCTTC
-,TRBV11-2,TRBD2,TRBJ2-3,CASSFGAGSDTQYF,TGTGCCAGCAGCTTTGGAGCGGGATCAGATACGCAGTATTTT
once,TRBV30,-,TRBJ2-1,CAWRAQAGYNEQFF,TGTGCCTGGAGAGCGCAGGCGGGGTACAATGAGCAGTTCTTC
-,TRBV6-1,TRBD2,TRBJ2-7,CASSSTSGRVEQYF,TGTGCCAGCAGTTCTACTAGCGGGAGGGTCGAGCAGTACTTC
-,TRBV19,TRBD1,TRBJ2-7,CASSIATGQPYEQYF,TGTGCCAGTAGTATAGCCACGGGACAGCCCTACGAGCAGTACTTC
-,TRBV3-1/TRBV3-2,-,TRBJ2-1,CASSQDQTSPNEQFF,TGTGCCAGCAGCCAAGATCAGACTAGTCCCAATGAGCAGTTCTTC
-,TRBV7-8,TRBD2,TRBJ2-2,CASSRAGGTTGELFF,TGTGCCAGCAGCAGAGCGGGAGGAACCACCGGGGAGCTGTTTTTT
-,TRBV2,-,TRBJ2-1,CASSELSYEQFF,TGTGCCAGCAGTGAACTTAGCTATGAGCAGTTCTTC
-,TRBV5-1,TRBD1,TRBJ1-1,CASSLAGTGRTEAFF,TGCGCCAGCAGCCTAGCCGGGACAGGGCGGACTGAAGCTTTCTTT
-,TRBV13,TRBD2,TRBJ2-7,CASSRTGLAYEQYF,TGTGCCAGCAGCCGAACTGGACTAGCCTACGAGCAGTACTTC
-,TRBV21-1,-,TRBJ2-7,CASSKGGQGYYEQYF,TGTGCCAGCAGCAAAGGGGGACAGGGATACTACGAGCAGTACTTC
-,TRBV6-2/TRBV6-3,TRBD2,TRBJ2-1,CASSYSGLANEQFF,TGTGCCAGCAGTTACTCCGGACTAGCCAATGAGCAGTTCTTC
-,TRBV7-2,-,TRBJ2-7,CASSLLGTSEQYF,TGTGCCAGCAGCTTACTTGGTACTAGCGAGCAGTACTTC
-,TRBV19,-,TRBJ2-1,CASTPTGGGNEQFF,TGTGCCAGCACGCCTACAGGGGGAGGGAATGAGCAGTTCTTC